The T cell receptor beta chain under discussion was sequenced for a study of cytomegalovirus exposure and HLA in healthy donors (dated by TCRdb to 2016 to 2017). Regarding the complete study: In an earlier analysis of 587 of the donors, approximately 300 Gb of sequence data and 100 million or so unique TCR beta sequences from 180 million or so T cells were reported. Roughly five DR-DQ haplotypes were handled as single units for association and clustering, since linkage in the cohort was strong. Typing coverage varied by locus: roughly 629-640 donors for A, B, C, DRB1 and DQB1; approximately 500 for DQA1; more than 600 for DPA1; 400 to 480 for DPB1. Every discovery cohort repertoire had been produced on one sequencing platform. The study was designed to test whether signatures of past pathogen exposure could be identified by cataloging public T cell receptors. The genetic ancestry cluster associated with self-reported Caucasian donors included over 80% of the roughly 400 genotyped donors. An early release covering over 500 HLA-typed donors comprised about 300 gigabases of sequencing data and roughly 86 million unique TCR sequences. The study combined high-throughput TCR immunosequencing, statistical association of individual TCRs with disease status, and machine learning to predict cytomegalovirus infection status. Donor age, sex, ethnicity and CMV serostatus were collected together with the repertoire data. A later genetic analysis took genome-wide SNP genotypes for about three fifths of the 666 donors and used that subset as a discovery cohort. To study patterns of TCR occurrence, a later analysis re-analyzed previously published TCR beta repertoires from just over 650 donors and added high-resolution HLA genotyping. Besides the first cohort of approximately 670 subjects, a separate validation cohort made up of 120 different subjects was used. Rather than using new phenotypic data, the later analysis identified candidate immune exposures from TCR beta sequences and from how often those sequences occurred across donors. In an earlier analysis of a few hundred of the donors, high-throughput TCR beta sequencing was used to judge whether each TCR beta V gene segment behaved as functional or pseudogenic. Among about 410 genotyped donors of the cohort, an average of around 240,000 unique TCR beta nucleotide sequences was sequenced per donor, of which about 19% were non-productive. HLA typing included class I and class II loci at four-digit resolution. The study used immunosequencing to profile the T cell repertoires of hundreds of subjects and linked those repertoires to cytomegalovirus serostatus. Broad study findings and their caveats: The classifier was reported to diagnose cytomegalovirus status with high specificity and sensitivity in both the original and validation cohorts. Specific HLA alleles were associated with roughly 16,000 TCR beta sequences at a false discovery rate of 0.05 in a later analysis. This cohort had only TCR beta chains sequenced, and the lack of alpha or paired-chain data limited which features could be detected. In a later genetic analysis, a missense DCLRE1C variant was associated with V-gene and J-gene trimming of TCR beta chains, and the association was replicated in an independent cohort. Most TCR sequences were seen in very few donors, while some public TCRs were found in many individuals. A later analysis found that TCR association rates varied across HLA loci, with DRB1 alleles showing the most associated TCRs and HLA-C alleles the fewest. In a later analysis, HLA-associated TCR beta chains were found to be more clonally expanded and to have lower generation probabilities than equally common non-associated chains. Several of the top co-occurrence clusters appeared to be linked to parvovirus B19, influenza, CMV and Epstein-Barr virus, according to a later analysis. The authors suggested that the approach could potentially be generalized to other disease states and immunological phenotypes. When HLA alleles, especially DR and DQ, strongly co-occurred, TCR associations were difficult to assign to individual alleles. A total of 164 TCR beta chains were listed by the study as associated with cytomegalovirus. Because some donors lacked HLA typing at each locus, the association tests relied only on the typed subset. A cluster of highly shared sequence variants was judged likely to represent a technical artifact of the sequencing pipeline. According to a later genetic analysis, donors in an Asian-associated ancestry cluster had fewer N-insertions in productive TCRs than the approximately 650-donor mean. Most CMV-associated TCR beta chains appeared to be HLA-restricted in a later analysis, and the HLA associations seemed to be driven largely by CMV exposure. In vitro tests confirmed that a few of the cytomegalovirus-associated TCR beta chains recognize cytomegalovirus antigens. Immune exposure information for the cohort was limited to CMV serostatus. Broadly in line with IMGT annotations, most TCR beta V segments showed up in productive rearrangements about 87% or about 30% of the time in an earlier analysis of a few hundred of the donors. Roughly uniform sequencing depth across donors was assumed in presence/absence analyses, although this assumption may not hold. Because counts were too low, around 18 rarely observed V segments, including chromosome 9 orphons, were left out of the earlier analysis of over 550 of the donors. A further reported finding was that TCR beta sequences accurately predicted the HLA-A and HLA-B alleles for most subjects in the first cohort. Correlated functional status among segregating V segments might reflect linkage disequilibrium, but an unknown experimental factor could not be ruled out. The 87-base-pair reads could not distinguish some IMGT-functional V segments, including TRBV6-2 and TRBV6-3, so those segments were excluded.

CDR1 and CDR2 are drawn from the germline V gene (reference sequence): MNHEY, SMNVEV. V is clipped by 4 bases and J by 0 bases, and the sequence between their germline boundaries is 9 bases long. There are 14 amino acids in the CDR3, from cysteine to phenylalanine inclusive. Just the 42-base CDR3 DNA is kept, in frame starting at base 1. Receptor libraries were prepared by the immunoSEQ multiplex PCR assay. The multiplex PCR relied on a mix of 60 forward primers for TCR Vbeta segments and 13 reverse primers for TCR Jbeta segments. The CDR3 region of rearranged TCR beta genes was amplified from genomic DNA with a multiplex PCR assay. The amplified TCR beta libraries were sequenced on the Illumina HiSeq System as 87-base-pair reads. The original methods were these. In a later analysis, tens of millions of unique TCR beta chains were counted across the roughly 700 repertoires, and about 9.9 million of these chains were shared by at least two donors. A nearest-neighbor algorithm error-corrected the raw reads and collapsed the reads into unique sequences, merging closely related sequences to remove PCR and sequencing errors. Alignment of CDR3 sequences to IMGT reference sequences was used to assign V, D and J gene segments. For a sequence to be retained, a match of at least six nucleotides was required to both a V gene segment and a J gene segment. A rearrangement counted as productive if the CDR3 had no stop codons and remained in frame with V and J, and every other rearrangement counted as non-productive. CDR3 was defined by IMGT convention, running from the second conserved V-encoded cysteine to the conserved J-encoded phenylalanine. Sequences without an unambiguous match to a single V gene segment were excluded from the earlier analysis of a few hundred of the donors. In an earlier analysis of 587 of the donors, V segments were called functional above 56.7% productive rearrangements and were called segregating when the between-donor standard deviation exceeded 5%. To diagnose cytomegalovirus status from the catalog of TCR beta chain sequences, a statistical classification framework was built. A later analysis assigned V and J genes by comparing TCR nucleotide sequences with IMGT/GENE-DB human TR gene sequences. In a later analysis, CDR3 sequences and most-parsimonious VDJ recombination scenarios were assigned using the TCRdist pipeline. In a later analysis, each TCR beta chain was defined by its CDR3 amino acid sequence together with its V-gene family, and reads lacking a unique V-gene family were excluded. In a later analysis, around 650 highly shared, low-generation-probability nucleotide sequences were removed to address suspected cross-contamination and a sequencing artifact. A later analysis calculated a clonal expansion index for each public chain from normalized within-repertoire ranks of inferred template counts. Generation probabilities in a later analysis came from a VDJ recombination model fitted to out-of-frame rearrangements, and those results were checked against IGoR. A later analysis scored TCR-TCR, TCR-HLA and TCR-CMV co-occurrence with hypergeometric tests, applying a repertoire-size bias correction to TCR pairs. A later analysis estimated false discovery rates by permuting HLA or CMV assignments 20 times. In a later analysis, co-occurring TCRs were grouped with DBSCAN, and TCRdist sequence similarity was added when clustering was performed within HLA-allele-positive subsets. Repertoires with fewer than 30,000 or more than 120,000 public chains, plus five repertoires with anomalous nucleotide sharing, were excluded from co-occurrence clustering. This immuneACCESS table, as held by TCRdb, lists in-frame sequences with V and J called but not all clones. Of the missing ones, under half trace to an unresolved V gene in checked studies; the others have no known cause. The V and J calls and the clone size are those of that table, but D and trimming were determined from the DNA. A total of a few hundred thousand clones appear in this sample, around 80% of them only once. The ten biggest clones cover 2.5% to 3.5% of the sample.

The cohort consisted of some 670 healthy bone marrow donors. At the time of sampling, every cohort member was nominally healthy, though immune exposures that went unrecorded were likely present. The donor tested CMV seronegative and was one of the 352 seronegative cohort members. Each donor provided a peripheral blood sample, and peripheral blood mononuclear cells were used for TCR beta sequencing. Genomic DNA extraction from the blood cell samples was performed with the Qiagen DNeasy Blood Extraction Kit. This clone was detected only a few times. Its antigen remains undetermined. Base qualities are not provided; no much larger clone lies one nucleotide away.

The sequence came from a man under 40 in good health and CMV-seronegative. Sequenced input: PBMCs. This sequence uses TRBV27 and TRBJ1-1; tentative D gene TRBD1, with 5 bases matching. The sequenced DNA is TGTGCCAGCAGTTCGTTAGGGGTGAACACTGAAGCTTTCTTT. Its product reads: CASSSLGVNTEAFF.